A selection of T cell receptor beta chains follows, all from one sample in a study of shared clonotypes between healthy human individuals. Data came from immunoSEQ multiplex PCR; TCRdb stores just in-frame clones and leaves some out. Among around 2.3 million clones listed, about 94% were seen once. What was sequenced was naive CD4+ T cells sorted from blood. The receptors derive from a man younger than 35 in good health. Both conserved end residues are part of each CDR3. The D gene is left open where the match is weak. Clone size is shown for a subset of rows, as once, few, many or a class of expanded clone.

J	size	V	D	DNA	CDR3
TRBJ2-7	once	TRBV6-5	.	TGTGCCAGCAGCAAACCGGGACAAGTGGATTACGAGCAGTACTTC	CASSKPGQVDYEQYF
TRBJ2-5	.	TRBV5-1	.	TGCGCCAGCAGCGAGGACACGGGTGGGACCCAGTACTTC	CASSEDTGGTQYF
TRBJ2-1	.	TRBV10-2	.	TGCGCCAGCCTACTCGGGGGACTTTACAATGAGCAGTTCTTC	CASLLGGLYNEQFF
TRBJ2-2	.	TRBV4-1	.	TGCGCCAGCAGCCGAAGAGAGGGGCCAGGGGAGCTGTTTTTT	CASSRREGPGELFF
TRBJ2-3	.	TRBV11-2	.	TGTGCCAGCAGCTTAGATGGGAGACCTAGCACAGATACGCAGTATTTT	CASSLDGRPSTDTQYF
TRBJ2-3	.	TRBV28	.	TGTGCCAGCAGTTTATTTCAGGGTTCAGATACGCAGTATTTT	CASSLFQGSDTQYF
TRBJ2-1	.	TRBV13	TRBD2	TGTGCCAGCAGCTTGGGGGGGAATGAGCAGTTCTTC	CASSLGGNEQFF
TRBJ1-6	few	TRBV5-8	.	TGTGCCAGCAGCTTGGGACAGGTTACCTATAATTCACCCCTCCACTTT	CASSLGQVTYNSPLHF
TRBJ1-2	.	TRBV9	.	TGTGCCAGCAGCGCCTCCGCGGGGGGGACCTATGGCTACACCTTC	CASSASAGGTYGYTF
TRBJ1-1	.	TRBV6-5	TRBD1	TGTGCCAGCAGTTCGGCTGGACAGGGAGGGGCTGAAGCTTTCTTT	CASSSAGQGGAEAFF
TRBJ1-2	.	TRBV6-4	TRBD1	TGTGCCAGCAGTGAGGGGACAGGGGGCGCCGCGGGCATCTATGGCTACACCTTC	CASSEGTGGAAGIYGYTF
TRBJ2-3	.	TRBV27	TRBD2	TGTGCCAGCAGACGTTCAGGACTAGCGGGGGGGCGGACAGATACGCAGTATTTT	CASRRSGLAGGRTDTQYF
TRBJ2-7	.	TRBV28	TRBD2	TGTGCCAGCTTGCCGGGAGGCCAGAGCCCCCCCGAGCAGTACTTC	CASLPGGQSPPEQYF
TRBJ2-3	.	TRBV10-3	TRBD2	TGTGCCATCAGCCCGTTAGCGGGAGGGCCCACAGATACGCAGTATTTT	CAISPLAGGPTDTQYF
TRBJ1-6	.	TRBV27	.	TGTGCCAGCAGTTCCCCCCGGGGGGAACCAAATTCACCCCTCCACTTT	CASSSPRGEPNSPLHF
TRBJ2-7	.	TRBV10-2	TRBD1	TGCGCCAGCAGTGACCGGGACAGGTCCAACACAAACTACGAGCAGTACTTC	CASSDRDRSNTNYEQYF
TRBJ1-1	.	TRBV10-1	TRBD1	TGCGCCAGCATCCGACAGGGCTTGAACACTGAAGCTTTCTTT	CASIRQGLNTEAFF
TRBJ2-7	once	TRBV6-1	.	TGTGCCAGCAGTACTCCGGGACTCGGCAACGAGCAGTACTTC	CASSTPGLGNEQYF
TRBJ2-3	.	TRBV27	.	TGTGCCAGCAGTAACACCGCCGTATTGGATACGCAGTATTTT	CASSNTAVLDTQYF
TRBJ2-5	once	TRBV5-6	TRBD1	TGTGCCAGCAGCTCTCGACAGGGGGCGCGAGAGACCCAGTACTTC	CASSSRQGARETQYF
TRBJ1-6	.	TRBV6-1	TRBD1	TGTGCCAGCAGTGGGATAGAGACAGGGGTTTCACCCCTCCACTTT	CASSGIETGVSPLHF
TRBJ2-1	.	TRBV2	.	TGTGCCAGCAAAGGGCTCAATGAGCAGTTCTTC	CASKGLNEQFF
TRBJ1-1	.	TRBV18	.	TGTGCCAGCTCACCGTTACTTCTCGAGAAGGCTGAAGCTTTCTTT	CASSPLLLEKAEAFF
TRBJ2-1	once	TRBV29-1	.	TGCAGCGTTGAAGAGAACGGACCCAATGAGCAGTTCTTC	CSVEENGPNEQFF
TRBJ2-5	.	TRBV4-3	TRBD2	TGCGCCAGCAGCCAAGAATTCGCGGGAGGACAAGAGACCCAGTACTTC	CASSQEFAGGQETQYF
TRBJ1-6	.	TRBV6-6	.	TGTGTCGCGGCGGGGGTCGGGTCACCCCTCCACTTT	CVAAGVGSPLHF
TRBJ2-3	.	TRBV11-3	.	TGTGCCAGCAGCTTAGGGGCAGGGGCAGATACGCAGTATTTT	CASSLGAGADTQYF
TRBJ2-3	.	TRBV6-4	.	TGTGCCAGCAGTGAAATTGTGGAACACTTAGATACGCAGTATTTT	CASSEIVEHLDTQYF
TRBJ1-2	.	TRBV4-3	.	TGCGCCAGCAGCCAAGCCCAAGGAGTTTATGGCTACACCTTC	CASSQAQGVYGYTF
TRBJ2-7	.	TRBV11-2	.	TGTGCCAGCAGCTTAGTGACTTTCTTAGGAGAGCAGTACTTC	CASSLVTFLGEQYF
TRBJ1-6	.	TRBV11-2	.	TGTGCCAGCAGCTTAGGATGGGGGAGGTCGGATAATTCACCCCTCCACTTT	CASSLGWGRSDNSPLHF
TRBJ2-3	few	TRBV5-1	TRBD2	TGCGCCAGCAGCTTGAGCGGGGCTAGCACAGATACGCAGTATTTT	CASSLSGASTDTQYF
TRBJ1-2	.	TRBV19	.	TGTGCCAGTAGCAAAACACAGGGCCCATACGACTACACCTTC	CASSKTQGPYDYTF
TRBJ1-2	.	TRBV7-9	.	TGTGCCAGCAGCGTCGCAGGGGACTATGGCTACACCTTC	CASSVAGDYGYTF
TRBJ1-4	.	TRBV7-9	TRBD1	TGTGCCAGCAGCCCGGGACAGGGTGGTGATGAAAAACTGTTTTTT	CASSPGQGGDEKLFF
TRBJ1-6	.	TRBV6-5	TRBD1	TGTGCCAGCAGCCCCGGGACAGGTTATAATTCACCCCTCCACTTT	CASSPGTGYNSPLHF
TRBJ2-7	.	TRBV28	TRBD1	TGTGCCAGCAGTCCCGGGACAGTTTACGAGCAGTACTTC	CASSPGTVYEQYF
TRBJ2-7	.	TRBV5-1	.	TGCGCCAGCAGCCTCAGTTCAGTAACCGAGCAGTACTTC	CASSLSSVTEQYF
TRBJ2-5	.	TRBV7-2	TRBD2	TGTGCCAGCAGCTTACTTGTCCTAGCGGGAACAAGCCAAGAGACCCAGTACTTC	CASSLLVLAGTSQETQYF
TRBJ2-7	.	TRBV5-1	.	TGCGCCAGCAGCTTGGCAACAGGCAACTACGAGCAGTACTTC	CASSLATGNYEQYF
TRBJ2-3	once	TRBV30	TRBD1	TGTGCCTGGAGCCCCGACAGGGTTTCTAGCACAGATACGCAGTATTTT	CAWSPDRVSSTDTQYF
TRBJ2-3	once	TRBV7-9	.	TGTGCCAGCAGCTTAAATCTCAGGGGTACAGATACGCAGTATTTT	CASSLNLRGTDTQYF
TRBJ2-7	.	TRBV11-2	.	TGTGCCAGCAGCTTAGATCAAGGACAGTTCGAGCAGTACTTC	CASSLDQGQFEQYF
TRBJ1-2	.	TRBV29-1	.	TGCAGCTCCGACGAGGGAGACTATGGCTACACCTTC	CSSDEGDYGYTF
TRBJ2-1	.	TRBV23-1	.	TGCGCCAGCAGTCAATGGGGGACTCAAGTGGATGAGCAGTTCTTC	CASSQWGTQVDEQFF
TRBJ2-5	.	TRBV5-4	TRBD2	TGTGCCAGCAGGCTCACTAGCGGGGGGCTATACCAAGAGACCCAGTACTTC	CASRLTSGGLYQETQYF
TRBJ2-2	.	TRBV30	.	TGTGCCTGGAGTGTAAGAAGAGGGATTGGAGGCGGGGAGCTGTTTTTT	CAWSVRRGIGGGELFF
TRBJ2-7	.	TRBV7-2	.	TGTGCCAGCAGCTCCCCTCAGGGTTATGAGCAGTACTTC	CASSSPQGYEQYF
TRBJ1-1	.	TRBV2	.	TGTGCCAGCAGTGAAATCCGGCCAGGGGTGAACACTGAAGCTTTCTTT	CASSEIRPGVNTEAFF
TRBJ2-3	.	TRBV18	.	TGTGCCAGCTCACCAGGCGGGTCTAGCACAGATACGCAGTATTTT	CASSPGGSSTDTQYF
TRBJ2-2	.	TRBV7-3	TRBD1	TGTGCCAGCAGTCCGACAGGGGGCAGGGACACCGGGGAGCTGTTTTTT	CASSPTGGRDTGELFF
TRBJ2-7	.	TRBV28	.	TGTGCCAGCAGTTTGGACAGCGAGCAGTACTTC	CASSLDSEQYF
TRBJ1-1	.	TRBV27	TRBD1	TGTGCCAGCAGCAAGGACAGGGAGGTGGCCATGAACACTGAAGCTTTCTTT	CASSKDREVAMNTEAFF
TRBJ2-6	.	TRBV4-1	TRBD2	TGCGCCAGCAGTACTAGCGGGAGTTCAGGCTTCGACGGGGCCAACGTCCTGACTTTC	CASSTSGSSGFDGANVLTF
TRBJ2-7	.	TRBV12-5	TRBD1	TGTGCTAGTGGTCCGGGGACAGGGGGAATCTACGAGCAGTACTTC	CASGPGTGGIYEQYF
TRBJ2-6	.	TRBV29-1	.	TGCAGCGTTGATGCGGGGAACGGGGCCAACGTCCTGACTTTC	CSVDAGNGANVLTF
TRBJ2-2	.	TRBV5-4	TRBD1	TGTGCCAGCAGCTTCCTAGGACAGGGGGGGACCGGGGAGCTGTTTTTT	CASSFLGQGGTGELFF
TRBJ2-1	.	TRBV4-1	TRBD1	TGCGCCAGCAGCCAAGACCTAATGGTCTGGACAGGGCACAATGAGCAGTTCTTC	CASSQDLMVWTGHNEQFF
TRBJ1-1	.	TRBV14	.	TGTGCCAGCAGCCAGATCCTTCCTCAGGGGAACACTGAAGCTTTCTTT	CASSQILPQGNTEAFF
TRBJ1-6	.	TRBV28	.	TGTGCCAGCAGTCCCGCCCAAGGAAATTCACCCCTCCACTTT	CASSPAQGNSPLHF